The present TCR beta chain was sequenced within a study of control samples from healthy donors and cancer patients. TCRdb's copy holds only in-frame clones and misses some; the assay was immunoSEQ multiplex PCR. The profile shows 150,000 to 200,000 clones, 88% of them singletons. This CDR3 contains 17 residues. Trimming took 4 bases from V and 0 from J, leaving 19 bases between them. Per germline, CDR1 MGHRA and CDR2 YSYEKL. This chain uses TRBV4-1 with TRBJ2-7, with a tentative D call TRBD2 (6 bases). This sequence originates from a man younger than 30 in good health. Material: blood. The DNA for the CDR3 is TGCGCCAGCAGCCCTGGGTTGGGACTCCAGAGCTCCTACGAGCAGTACTTC. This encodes CASSPGLGLQSSYEQYF.